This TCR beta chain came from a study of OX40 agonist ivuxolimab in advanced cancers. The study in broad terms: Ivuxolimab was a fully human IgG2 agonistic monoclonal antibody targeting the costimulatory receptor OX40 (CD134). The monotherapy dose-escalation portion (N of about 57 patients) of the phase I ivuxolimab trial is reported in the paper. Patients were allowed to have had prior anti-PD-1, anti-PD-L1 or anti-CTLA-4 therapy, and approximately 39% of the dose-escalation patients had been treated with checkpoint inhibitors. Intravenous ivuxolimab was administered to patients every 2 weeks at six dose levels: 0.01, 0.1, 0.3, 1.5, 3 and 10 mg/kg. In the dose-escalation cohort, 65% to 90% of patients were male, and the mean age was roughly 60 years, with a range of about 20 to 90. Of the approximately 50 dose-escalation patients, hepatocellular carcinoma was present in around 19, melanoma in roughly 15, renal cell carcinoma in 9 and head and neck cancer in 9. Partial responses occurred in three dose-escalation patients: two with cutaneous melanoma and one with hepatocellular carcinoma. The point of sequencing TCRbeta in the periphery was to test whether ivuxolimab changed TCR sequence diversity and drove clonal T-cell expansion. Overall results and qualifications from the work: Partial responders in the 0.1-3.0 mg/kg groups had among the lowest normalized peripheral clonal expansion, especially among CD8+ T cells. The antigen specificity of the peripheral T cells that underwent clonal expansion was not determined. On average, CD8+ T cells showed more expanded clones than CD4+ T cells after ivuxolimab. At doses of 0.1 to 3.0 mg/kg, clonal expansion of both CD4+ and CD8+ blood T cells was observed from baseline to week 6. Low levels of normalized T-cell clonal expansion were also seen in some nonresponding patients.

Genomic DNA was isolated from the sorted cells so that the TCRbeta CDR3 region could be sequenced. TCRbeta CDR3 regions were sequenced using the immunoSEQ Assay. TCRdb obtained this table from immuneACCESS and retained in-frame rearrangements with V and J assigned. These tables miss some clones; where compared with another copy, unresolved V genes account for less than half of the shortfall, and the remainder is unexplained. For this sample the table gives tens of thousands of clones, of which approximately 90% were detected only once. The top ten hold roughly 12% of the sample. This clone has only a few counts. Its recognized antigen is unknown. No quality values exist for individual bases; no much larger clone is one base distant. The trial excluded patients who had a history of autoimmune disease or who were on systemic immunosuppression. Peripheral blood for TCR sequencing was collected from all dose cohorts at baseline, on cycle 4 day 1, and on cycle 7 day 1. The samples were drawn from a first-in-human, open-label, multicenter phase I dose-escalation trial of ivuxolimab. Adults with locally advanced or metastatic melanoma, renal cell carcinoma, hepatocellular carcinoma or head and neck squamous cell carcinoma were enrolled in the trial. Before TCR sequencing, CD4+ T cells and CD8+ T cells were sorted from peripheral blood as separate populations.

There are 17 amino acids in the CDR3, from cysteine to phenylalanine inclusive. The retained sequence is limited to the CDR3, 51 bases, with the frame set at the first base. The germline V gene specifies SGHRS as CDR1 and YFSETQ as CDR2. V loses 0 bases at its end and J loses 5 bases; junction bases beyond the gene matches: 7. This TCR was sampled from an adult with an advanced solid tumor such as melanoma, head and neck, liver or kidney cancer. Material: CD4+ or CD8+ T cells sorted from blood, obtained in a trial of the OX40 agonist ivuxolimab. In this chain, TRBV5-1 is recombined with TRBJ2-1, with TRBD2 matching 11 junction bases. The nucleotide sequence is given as TGCGCCAGCAGCTTGGTAGGGGCTAGCGGGGGGAACAATGAGCAGTTCTTC. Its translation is CASSLVGASGGNNEQFF.